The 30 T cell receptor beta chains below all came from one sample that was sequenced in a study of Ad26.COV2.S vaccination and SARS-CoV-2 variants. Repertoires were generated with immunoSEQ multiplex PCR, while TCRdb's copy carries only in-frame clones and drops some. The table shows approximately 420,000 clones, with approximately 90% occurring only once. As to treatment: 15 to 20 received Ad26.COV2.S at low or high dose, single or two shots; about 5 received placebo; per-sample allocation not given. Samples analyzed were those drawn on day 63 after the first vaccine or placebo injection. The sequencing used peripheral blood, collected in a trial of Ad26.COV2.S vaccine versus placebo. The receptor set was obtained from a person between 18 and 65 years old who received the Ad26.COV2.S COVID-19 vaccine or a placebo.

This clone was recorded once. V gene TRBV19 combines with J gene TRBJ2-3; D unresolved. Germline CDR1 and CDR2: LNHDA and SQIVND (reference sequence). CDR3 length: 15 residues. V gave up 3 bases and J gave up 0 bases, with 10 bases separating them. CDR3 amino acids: CASSMRTASTDTQYF. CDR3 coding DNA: TGTGCCAGTAGTATGAGGACGGCTAGCACAGATACGCAGTATTTT.

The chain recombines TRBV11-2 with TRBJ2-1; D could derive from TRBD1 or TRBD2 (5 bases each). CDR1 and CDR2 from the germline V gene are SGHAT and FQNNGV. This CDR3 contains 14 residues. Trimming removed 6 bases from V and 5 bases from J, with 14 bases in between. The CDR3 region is CASRTRDGNNEQFF. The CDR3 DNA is TGTGCCAGCAGAACCCGGGACGGAAACAATGAGCAGTTCTTC. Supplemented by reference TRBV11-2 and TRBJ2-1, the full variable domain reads EAGVAQSPRYKIIEKRQSVAFWCNPISGHATLYWYQQILGQGPKLLIQFQNNGVVDDSQLPKDRFSAERLKGVDSTLKIQPAKLEDSAVYLCASRTRDGNNEQFFGPGTRLTVL.

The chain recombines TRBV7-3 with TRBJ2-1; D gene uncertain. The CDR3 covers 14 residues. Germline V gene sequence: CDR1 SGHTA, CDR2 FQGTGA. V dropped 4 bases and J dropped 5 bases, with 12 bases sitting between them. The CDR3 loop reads CASSSGVDHNEQFF. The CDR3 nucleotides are TGTGCCAGCAGCTCCGGCGTGGACCACAATGAGCAGTTCTTC.

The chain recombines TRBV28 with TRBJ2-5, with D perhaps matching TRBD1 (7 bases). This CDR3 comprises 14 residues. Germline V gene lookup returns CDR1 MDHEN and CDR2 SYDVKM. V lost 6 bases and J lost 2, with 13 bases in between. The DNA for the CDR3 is TGTGCCAGCAGACTTGCGGGACAGCAAGAGACCCAGTACTTC. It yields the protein CASRLAGQQETQYF.

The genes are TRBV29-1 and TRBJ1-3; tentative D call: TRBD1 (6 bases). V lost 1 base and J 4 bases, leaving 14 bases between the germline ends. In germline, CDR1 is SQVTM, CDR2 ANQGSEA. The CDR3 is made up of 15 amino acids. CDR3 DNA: TGCAGCGTTGAAGCAGGACAGCTTACGGGAAACACCATATATTTT. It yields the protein CSVEAGQLTGNTIYF.

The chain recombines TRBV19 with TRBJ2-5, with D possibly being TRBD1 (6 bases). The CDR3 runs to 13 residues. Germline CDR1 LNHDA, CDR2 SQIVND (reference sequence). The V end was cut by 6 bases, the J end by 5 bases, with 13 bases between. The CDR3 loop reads CASRGHPAETQYF. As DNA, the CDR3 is TGTGCCAGTAGGGGACACCCCGCGGAGACCCAGTACTTC.

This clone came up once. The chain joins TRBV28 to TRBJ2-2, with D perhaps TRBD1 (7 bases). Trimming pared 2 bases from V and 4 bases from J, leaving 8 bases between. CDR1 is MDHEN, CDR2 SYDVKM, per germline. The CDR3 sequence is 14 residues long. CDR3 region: CASSLQGGTGELFF. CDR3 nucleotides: TGTGCCAGCAGTTTACAGGGGGGCACCGGGGAGCTGTTTTTT.

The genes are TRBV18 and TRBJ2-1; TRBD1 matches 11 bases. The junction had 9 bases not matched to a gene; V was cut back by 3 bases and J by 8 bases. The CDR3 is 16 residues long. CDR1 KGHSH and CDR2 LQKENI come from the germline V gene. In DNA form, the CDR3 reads TGTGCCAGCTCACCGACACCGGGACAGGGGGTCGATGAGCAGTTCTTC. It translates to CASSPTPGQGVDEQFF.

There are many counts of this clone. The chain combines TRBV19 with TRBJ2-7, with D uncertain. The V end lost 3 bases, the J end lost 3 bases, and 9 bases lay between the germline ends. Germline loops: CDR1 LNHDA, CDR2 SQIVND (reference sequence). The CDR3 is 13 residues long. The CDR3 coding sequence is TGTGCCAGTAGTATCGACCCATTCTACGAGCAGTACTTC. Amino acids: CASSIDPFYEQYF. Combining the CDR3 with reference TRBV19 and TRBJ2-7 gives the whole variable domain DGGITQSPKYLFRKEGQNVTLSCEQNLNHDAMYWYRQDPGQGLRLIYYSQIVNDFQKGDIAEGYSVSREKKESFPLTVTSAQKNPTAFYLCASSIDPFYEQYFGPGTRLTVT.

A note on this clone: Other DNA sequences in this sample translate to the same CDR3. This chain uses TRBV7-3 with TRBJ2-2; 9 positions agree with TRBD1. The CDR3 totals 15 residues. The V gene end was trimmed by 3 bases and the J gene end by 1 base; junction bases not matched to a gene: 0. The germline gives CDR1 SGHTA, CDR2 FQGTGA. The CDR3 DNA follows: TGTGCCAGCAGCTTGGGACAGGGGAACACCGGGGAGCTGTTTTTT. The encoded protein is CASSLGQGNTGELFF. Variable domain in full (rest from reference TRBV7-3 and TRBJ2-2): GAGVSQTPSNKVTEKGKYVELRCDPISGHTALYWYRQSLGQGPEFLIYFQGTGAADDSGLPNDRFFAVRPEGSVSTLKIQRTERGDSAVYLCASSLGQGNTGELFFGEGSRLTVL.

CDR3 bases: TGCGCCAGCAGCTCACCGACTAGCGGGGCGCGCTATACGCAGTATTTT. As protein: CASSSPTSGARYTQYF. This chain connects TRBV5-1 to TRBJ2-3, with 11 bases lining up with TRBD2. Germline values: CDR1 SGHRS, CDR2 YFSETQ. CDR3 size: 16 residues. Germline trimming cut 3 bases from V and 7 bases from J; bases unmatched to any gene: 10.

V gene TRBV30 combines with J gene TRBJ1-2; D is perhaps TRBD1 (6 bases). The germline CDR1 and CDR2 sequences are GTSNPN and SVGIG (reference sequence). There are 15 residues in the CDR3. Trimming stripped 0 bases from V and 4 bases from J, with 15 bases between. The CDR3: CAWSVLGGYVYGYTF. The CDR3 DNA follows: TGTGCCTGGAGTGTACTGGGGGGCTACGTCTATGGCTACACCTTC.

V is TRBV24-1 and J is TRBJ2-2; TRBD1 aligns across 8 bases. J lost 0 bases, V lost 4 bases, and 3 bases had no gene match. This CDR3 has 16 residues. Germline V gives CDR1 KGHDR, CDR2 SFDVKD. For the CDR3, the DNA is TGTGCCACCAGTGACCAGGGGGCTGCGAACACCGGGGAGCTGTTTTTT. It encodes CATSDQGAANTGELFF.

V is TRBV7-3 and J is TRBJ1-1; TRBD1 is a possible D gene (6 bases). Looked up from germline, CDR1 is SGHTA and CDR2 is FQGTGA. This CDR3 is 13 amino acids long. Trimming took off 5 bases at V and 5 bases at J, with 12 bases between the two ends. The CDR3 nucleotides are TGTGCCAGCAGCATAGGGACAACTACTGAAGCTTTCTTT. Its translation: CASSIGTTTEAFF.

CDR3 protein: CSVGGDTEAFF. CDR3 sequence (DNA): TGCAGCGTGGGCGGGGACACTGAAGCTTTCTTT. J is TRBJ1-1 and V is TRBV29-1; D is undetermined. The CDR3 is made up of 11 amino acids. V was cut by 6 bases and J by 3 bases, with 8 bases left in between. Germline lookup yields CDR1 SQVTM and CDR2 ANQGSEA.

CDR3 in amino acids: CASSPHSGAHSYEQYF. Written as DNA, the CDR3 is TGTGCCAGCAGCCCGCACTCAGGGGCCCACTCCTACGAGCAGTACTTC. V usage is TRBV7-9 and J usage is TRBJ2-7; tentatively, D is TRBD1 (6 bases). The CDR3 covers 16 residues. With 5 bases removed from V and 0 bases from J, the gap between germline ends came to 17 bases. Germline V gene lookup returns CDR1 SEHNR and CDR2 FQNEAQ (reference sequence).

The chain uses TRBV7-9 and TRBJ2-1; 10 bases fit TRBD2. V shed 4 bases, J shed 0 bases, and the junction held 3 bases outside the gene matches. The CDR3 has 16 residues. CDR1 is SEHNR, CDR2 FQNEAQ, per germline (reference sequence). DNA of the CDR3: TGTGCCAGCAGCTCTAGCGGGGGCTTCTCCTACAATGAGCAGTTCTTC. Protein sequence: CASSSSGGFSYNEQFF.

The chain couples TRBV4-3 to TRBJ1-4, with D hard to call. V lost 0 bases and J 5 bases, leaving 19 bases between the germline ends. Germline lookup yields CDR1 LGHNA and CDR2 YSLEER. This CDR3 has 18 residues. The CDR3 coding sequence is TGCGCCAGCAGCCAAGAAGACCTTTTGAGAGGGAGGAATGAAAAACTGTTTTTT. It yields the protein CASSQEDLLRGRNEKLFF.

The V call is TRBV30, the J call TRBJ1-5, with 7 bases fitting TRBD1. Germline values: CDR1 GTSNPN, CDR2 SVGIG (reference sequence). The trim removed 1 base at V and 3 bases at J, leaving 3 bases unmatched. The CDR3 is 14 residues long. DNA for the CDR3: TGTGCCTGGAGTGCGGGACAGCACAATCAGCCCCAGCATTTT. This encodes CAWSAGQHNQPQHF.

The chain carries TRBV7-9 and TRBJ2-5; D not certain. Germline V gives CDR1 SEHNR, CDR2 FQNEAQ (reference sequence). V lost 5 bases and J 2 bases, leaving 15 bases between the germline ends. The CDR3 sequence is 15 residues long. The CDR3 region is CASSPLGRTQETQYF. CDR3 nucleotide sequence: TGTGCCAGCAGCCCCCTGGGCAGAACACAAGAGACCCAGTACTTC. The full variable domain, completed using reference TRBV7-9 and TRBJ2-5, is DTGVSQNPRHKITKRGQNVTFRCDPISEHNRLYWYRQTLGQGPEFLTYFQNEAQLEKSRLLSDRFSAERPKGSFSTLEIQRTEQGDSAMYLCASSPLGRTQETQYFGPGTRLLVL.

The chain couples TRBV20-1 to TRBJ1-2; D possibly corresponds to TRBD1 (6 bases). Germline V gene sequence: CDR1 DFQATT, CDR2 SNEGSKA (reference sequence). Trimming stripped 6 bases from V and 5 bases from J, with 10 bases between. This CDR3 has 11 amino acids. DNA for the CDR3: TGCAGTGCCTTACAGGGTTATGGCTACACCTTC. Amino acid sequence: CSALQGYGYTF.

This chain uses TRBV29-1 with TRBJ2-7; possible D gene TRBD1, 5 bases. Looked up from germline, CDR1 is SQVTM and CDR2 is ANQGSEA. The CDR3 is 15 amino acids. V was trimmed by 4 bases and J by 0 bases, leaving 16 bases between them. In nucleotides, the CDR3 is TGCAGCGTTGGTCAGACACAGGAACCCTCCTACGAGCAGTACTTC. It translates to CSVGQTQEPSYEQYF.

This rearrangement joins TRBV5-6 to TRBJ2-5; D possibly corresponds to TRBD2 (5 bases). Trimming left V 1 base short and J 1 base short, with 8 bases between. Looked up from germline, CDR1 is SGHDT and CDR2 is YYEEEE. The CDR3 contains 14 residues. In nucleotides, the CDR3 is TGTGCCAGCAGCTTGAACGGGATCCAAGAGACCCAGTACTTC. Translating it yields CASSLNGIQETQYF.

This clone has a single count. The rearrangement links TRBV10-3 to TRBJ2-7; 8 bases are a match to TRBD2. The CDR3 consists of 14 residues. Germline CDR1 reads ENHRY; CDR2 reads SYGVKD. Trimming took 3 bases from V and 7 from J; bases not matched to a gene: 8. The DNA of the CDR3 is TGTGCCATCAGTGATTCACGGGGGGGGAGTGAGCAGTACTTC. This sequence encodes CAISDSRGGSEQYF.

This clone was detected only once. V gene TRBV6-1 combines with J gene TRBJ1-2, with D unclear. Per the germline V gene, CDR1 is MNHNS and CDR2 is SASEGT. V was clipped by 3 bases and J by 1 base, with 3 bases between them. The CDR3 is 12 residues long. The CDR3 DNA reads TGTGCCAGCAGTGACAGTAACTATGGCTACACCTTC. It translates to CASSDSNYGYTF.

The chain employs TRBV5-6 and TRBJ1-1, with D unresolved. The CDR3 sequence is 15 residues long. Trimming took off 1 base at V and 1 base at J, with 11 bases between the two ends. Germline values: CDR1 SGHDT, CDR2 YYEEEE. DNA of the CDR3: TGTGCCAGCAGCTTGTTGAGAGCGGCGAACACTGAAGCTTTCTTT. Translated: CASSLLRAANTEAFF.

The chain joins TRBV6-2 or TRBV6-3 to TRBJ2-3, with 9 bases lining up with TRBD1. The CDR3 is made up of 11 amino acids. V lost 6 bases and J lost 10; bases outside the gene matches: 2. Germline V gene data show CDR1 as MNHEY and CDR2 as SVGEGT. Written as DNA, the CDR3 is TGTGCCAGCAGCGACAGGGGGGCGCAGTATTTT. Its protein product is CASSDRGAQYF.

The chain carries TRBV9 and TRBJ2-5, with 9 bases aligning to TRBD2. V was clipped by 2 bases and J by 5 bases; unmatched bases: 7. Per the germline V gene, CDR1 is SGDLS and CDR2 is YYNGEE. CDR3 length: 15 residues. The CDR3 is CASSVRGGAGETQYF. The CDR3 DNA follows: TGTGCCAGCAGCGTTCGCGGGGGGGCGGGGGAGACCCAGTACTTC.

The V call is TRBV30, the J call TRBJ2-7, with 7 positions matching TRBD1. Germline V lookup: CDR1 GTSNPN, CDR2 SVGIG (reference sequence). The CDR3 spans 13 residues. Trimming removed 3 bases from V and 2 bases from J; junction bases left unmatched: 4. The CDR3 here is CAWSADRPYEQYF. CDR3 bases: TGTGCCTGGAGCGCGGACAGGCCCTACGAGCAGTACTTC.

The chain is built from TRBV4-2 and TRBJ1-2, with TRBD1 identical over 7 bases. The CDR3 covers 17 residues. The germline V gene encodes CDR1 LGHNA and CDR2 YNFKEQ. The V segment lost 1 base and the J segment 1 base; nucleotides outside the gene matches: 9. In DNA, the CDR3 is TGTGCCAGCAGCCAAGTTTGGGGGACAGATATTAACTATGGCTACACCTTC. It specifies CASSQVWGTDINYGYTF.